This is a list of T cell receptor beta chains from one sample in a study of regulatory T cells in long-lasting Graves disease. Each CDR3 protein gets one entry after TCRdb re-called the multiplex PCR reads with MiXCR. The sample lists about 400,000 distinct CDR3 sequences; less than 25% were seen once. Material: peripheral blood mononuclear cells (PBMCs), obtained when the disease was refractory, from a patient treated with antithyroid drugs. These receptors were collected from a female donor with Graves disease. The CDR3 runs from the conserved cysteine through the conserved F or W. The order of the fields is clone size, J gene, V gene, D gene, CDR3 DNA, CDR3 protein. D genes are given only for firm matches. The size entry is marked missing in some rows and otherwise reads once, few, many or a size class.

NA	TRBJ2-5	TRBV7-2	NA	TGTGCCAGCAGCTTGACAGGGAGGTTGGAGACCCAGTACTTC	CASSLTGRLETQYF
few	TRBJ1-4	TRBV5-1	TRBD1	TGCGCCAACAGCTCCCTCGGGACAGGAGGCGGTGAAAAACTGTTTTTT	CANSSLGTGGGEKLFF
many	TRBJ1-6	TRBV30	NA	TGTGCCTGGAGTTTGACAGTTAATAATTCACCCCTCCACTTT	CAWSLTVNNSPLHF
many	TRBJ1-1	TRBV30	TRBD1	TGTGCCTGGAGCCCGGGACAGGGAGGCACTGAAGCTTTCTTT	CAWSPGQGGTEAFF
NA	TRBJ2-4	TRBV7-9	TRBD1	TGTGCCAGCAGCTCGGGACAGGGCGGTATCGGGGGCAAAAACATTCAGTACTTC	CASSSGQGGIGGKNIQYF
NA	TRBJ1-1	TRBV19	NA	TGTGCCAGTAGTATAGTAGGAACAAACACTGAAGCTTTCTTT	CASSIVGTNTEAFF
NA	TRBJ2-7	TRBV4-3	NA	TGCGCCAGCAGCCAAGCCCAGGGCTACGAGCAGTACTTC	CASSQAQGYEQYF
few	TRBJ2-2	TRBV5-4	NA	TGTGCCAGCAGCTTGAATCCGCAGGGATCAACCGGGGAGCTGTTTTTT	CASSLNPQGSTGELFF
few	TRBJ1-1	TRBV6-2/TRBV6-3	NA	TGTGCCAGCAGTTACTTCGGCCGTTCGGGCACTGAAGCTTTCTTT	CASSYFGRSGTEAFF
NA	TRBJ1-6	TRBV27	TRBD1	TGTGCCAGCAGGAGGACAGGGGTTTATAATTCACCCCTCCACTTT	CASRRTGVYNSPLHF
few	TRBJ1-4	TRBV6-1	NA	TGTGCCAGTTCCTTTGCAACTAATGAAAAACTGTTTTTT	CASSFATNEKLFF
many	TRBJ2-2	TRBV2	TRBD1	TGTACCAGCATTGGACAGGGCGGTGGAACCGGGGAGCTGTTTTTT	CTSIGQGGGTGELFF
NA	TRBJ1-4	TRBV3-1	NA	TGTGCCAGCAGCCAAGACCCCCCGAAAGCAACTAATGAAAAACTGTTTTTT	CASSQDPPKATNEKLFF
NA	TRBJ1-1	TRBV12-3/TRBV12-4	TRBD1	TGTGCCAGCAGGCCCCGACAGGGAGGAAACACTGAAGCTTTCTTT	CASRPRQGGNTEAFF
NA	TRBJ2-2	TRBV18	TRBD2	TGTGCCAGCTCAAGACTAGCGGGACCCGGGGAGCTGTTTTTT	CASSRLAGPGELFF
many	TRBJ2-5	TRBV6-5	TRBD1	TGTGCCAGCAGTTACACAGGGGGCCAAGAGACCCAGTACTTC	CASSYTGGQETQYF
few	TRBJ2-7	TRBV28	NA	TGTGCCAGCAGTTTATTTGCCCGGGTCGCGGTCCAGCAGTACTTC	CASSLFARVAVQQYF
many	TRBJ1-1	TRBV6-5	NA	TGTGCCAGCAGTTACGTCCGGGGGCCAAGGACTGAAGCTTTCTTT	CASSYVRGPRTEAFF
many	TRBJ1-2	TRBV6-1	NA	TGTGCCAGCAACCGCTTAGGCGGCGGCTACACCTTC	CASNRLGGGYTF
few	TRBJ2-5	TRBV5-6	TRBD2	TGTGCCAGCAGCTTGGACTGGACTAGCGTTGTGACCCAGTACTTC	CASSLDWTSVVTQYF
few	TRBJ1-3	TRBV12-3/TRBV12-4	TRBD1	TGTGCCAGCAGTGCCGGACAGGGGACAGGAAACACCATATATTTT	CASSAGQGTGNTIYF
NA	TRBJ2-2	TRBV27	TRBD2	TGTGCCAGTGGACTAGCGGGCCCCGGGGAGCTGTTTTTT	CASGLAGPGELFF
NA	TRBJ1-5	TRBV5-6	NA	TGTGCCAGCAGCTTGGGCGGCAGCTATAGCAATCAGCCCCAGCATTTT	CASSLGGSYSNQPQHF
many	TRBJ2-7	TRBV27	NA	TGTGCCAGCAGTGACACGGGTAACGAGCAGTACTTC	CASSDTGNEQYF
many	TRBJ2-5	TRBV15	TRBD1	TGTGCCACCAGCAGTATAGGTGGTCCCGGGACAGGGGAACAAGAGACCCAGTACTTC	CATSSIGGPGTGEQETQYF
few	TRBJ1-5	TRBV27	NA	TGTGCCAGCAGTGCCACAGGGAGGCCCCAGCATTTT	CASSATGRPQHF
many	TRBJ2-4	TRBV20-1	TRBD2	TGCAGTGCTAGTAATAGCGGGAGGTTTGGGACCAAAAACATTCAGTACTTC	CSASNSGRFGTKNIQYF
NA	TRBJ1-1	TRBV6-1	NA	TGTGCCAGCAGTCCCAAGCCGGACCCTTATCTTCATCCATGGTATGCCTCGGACACTGAAGCTTTCTTT	CASSPKPDPYLHPWYASDTEAFF
many	TRBJ2-6	TRBV12-3/TRBV12-4	NA	TGTGCCAGCCGGGGGATAAACTCTGGGGCCAACGTCCTGACTTTC	CASRGINSGANVLTF
many	TRBJ2-7	TRBV28	TRBD2	TGTGCCAGCACCCCAGGGAGCGGGGGGACCCGTTACGAGCAGTACTTC	CASTPGSGGTRYEQYF
few	TRBJ1-2	TRBV27	NA	TGTGCCAAACGAGGCTACACCTTC	CAKRGYTF
NA	TRBJ2-2	TRBV7-9	TRBD2	TGTGCCAGCATCGGACTAGCGGGGTTAATCACCGGGGAGCTGTTTTTT	CASIGLAGLITGELFF
few	TRBJ2-4	TRBV20-1	TRBD2	TGCAGTGCTTCACCGAGACTAGCTGCGAACATTCAGTACTTC	CSASPRLAANIQYF
NA	TRBJ1-3	TRBV6-1	NA	TGTGCCAGCAGTACCGGGACAATCGGAAACACCATATATTTT	CASSTGTIGNTIYF
many	TRBJ2-7	TRBV7-3	NA	TGTGCCAGCAGCCCCGGATTATACGGGGACGAGCAGTACTTC	CASSPGLYGDEQYF
many	TRBJ2-5	TRBV20-1	NA	TGCAGTGCTAGGTATCAGGGAGAGACCCAGTACTTC	CSARYQGETQYF
NA	TRBJ2-7	TRBV3-1	NA	TGTGCCAGCAGCCAGGGGGCAGGGCCCCACGAGCAGTACTTC	CASSQGAGPHEQYF
few	TRBJ2-7	TRBV12-3/TRBV12-4	NA	TGTGCCAGCAGTAGGATCTACGAGCAGTACTTC	CASSRIYEQYF
NA	TRBJ2-7	TRBV4-1	NA	TGCGCCAGCAGCCAAACGATCGACTACGAGCAGTACTTC	CASSQTIDYEQYF
few	TRBJ2-2	TRBV7-9	NA	TGTGCCAGCACCTTCTCCACCCGGGAGCTGTTTTTT	CASTFSTRELFF
NA	TRBJ2-2	TRBV12-3/TRBV12-4	NA	TGTGCCTCTCGTACACCAGGGGGAGGGCCTATCGGGGAGCTGTTTTTT	CASRTPGGGPIGELFF
NA	TRBJ2-7	TRBV20-1	NA	TGCAGTGCTAGAGATCCTAGGGGGGCCTACGAGCAGTACTTC	CSARDPRGAYEQYF
NA	TRBJ1-1	TRBV20-1	NA	TGCAGTGCTATTTCATGGGGCGATGGGACTGAAGCTTTCTTT	CSAISWGDGTEAFF
NA	TRBJ1-2	TRBV24-1	NA	TGTGCCACCAGTGATTTGCGGCTGGGGGGGAACTATGGCTACACCTTC	CATSDLRLGGNYGYTF
many	TRBJ1-1	TRBV12-3/TRBV12-4	NA	TGTGCCAGCAGTCCGGCCGACGGTTACAACACTGAAGCTTTCTTT	CASSPADGYNTEAFF
few	TRBJ2-7	TRBV2	TRBD2	TGTGCCAGCAGAAAACTAGCGGGTCTGTACGAGCAGTACTTC	CASRKLAGLYEQYF
many	TRBJ2-5	TRBV28	NA	TGTGCCAGCAATCAAAGATGGCGCTTACAAGAGACCCAGTACTTC	CASNQRWRLQETQYF
few	TRBJ1-1	TRBV30	NA	TGTGCCTGGAGTTTACAGGCTAACACTGAAGCTTTCTTT	CAWSLQANTEAFF
NA	TRBJ1-1	TRBV19	NA	TGTGCCAGTAGTTGGAGGGGCAATGAAGCTTTCTTT	CASSWRGNEAFF
NA	TRBJ1-5	TRBV2	TRBD1	TGTGCCAGCAGTGAAGCTCCTACAGGGGTAAATCAGCCCCAGCATTTT	CASSEAPTGVNQPQHF
many	TRBJ2-7	TRBV5-1	TRBD2	TGCGCCAGCAGCGACTGGACTAGCGGCGAGCAGTACTTC	CASSDWTSGEQYF
many	TRBJ2-5	TRBV7-2	NA	TGTGCCAGCAGCCGTGCGGAGACCCAGTACTTC	CASSRAETQYF
NA	TRBJ2-1	TRBV6-2/TRBV6-3	TRBD2	TGTGCCAGCAGTTACCCTACGGGTAGCGGGGGCTACAATGAGCAGTTCTTC	CASSYPTGSGGYNEQFF
few	TRBJ1-6	TRBV7-2	NA	TGTGCCAGCAGCCGCAACAGGTCCTATAATTCACCCCTCCACTTT	CASSRNRSYNSPLHF
NA	TRBJ1-2	TRBV4-3	TRBD1	TGCGCCAGCAGCCAAGACCCGGGACAGGGGAGACATGGCTACACCTTC	CASSQDPGQGRHGYTF
many	TRBJ1-5	TRBV28	TRBD1	TGTGCCAGCAGTTTGGATACAGGGGGCAATCAGCCCCAGCATTTT	CASSLDTGGNQPQHF
NA	TRBJ2-1	TRBV7-3	TRBD1	TGTGCCAGCAGCTTAGGACAGGCAAACTCCTACAATGAGCAGTTCTTC	CASSLGQANSYNEQFF
many	TRBJ1-6	TRBV27	TRBD1	TGTGCCAGCAGTACCCTCGGACAGGGCCGAGATCTTCCCCTCCACTTT	CASSTLGQGRDLPLHF
once	TRBJ2-7	TRBV5-6	TRBD2	TGTGCCAGCAGCTTTTCTAGCGGGAGAAACGAGCAGTACTTC	CASSFSSGRNEQYF
many	TRBJ2-4	TRBV7-2	NA	TGTGCCAGCAGCCTGTTAGGGGGAGCCAAAAACATTCAGTACTTC	CASSLLGGAKNIQYF